Listed below are T cell receptor beta chains from one sample, sequenced in a study of T-cell memory formation after mild COVID-19. TCRdb reanalysed the 5' RACE reads using MiXCR and keeps one entry per CDR3 protein. This sample has 350,000 to 500,000 distinct CDR3 sequences, with roughly 18% found just once. Sequencing used PBMCs or a T cell subset sorted from them (not recorded which). The receptors originated from a man between 18 and 35 years old who had mild COVID-19 (a few samples of this study predate the infection). Cell type and time point are not known. Both conserved end residues are part of each CDR3. D genes are given only for firm matches. The listing skips clone size in some rows; elsewhere it reads once, few, many or a size class.

j_call: TRBJ1-4
v_call: TRBV18
d_call: .
cdr3_length: 14
clone_size: few
cdr3_nt: TGTGCCAGCTCACCACAGGAATCTAATGAAAAACTGTTTTTT
cdr3_aa: CASSPQESNEKLFF

j_call: TRBJ1-2
v_call: TRBV4-3
d_call: .
cdr3_length: 14
clone_size: .
cdr3_nt: TGCGCCAGCAGCCAAGGTCGGACGAACTATGGCTACACCTTC
cdr3_aa: CASSQGRTNYGYTF

j_call: TRBJ2-2
v_call: TRBV5-1
d_call: TRBD1
cdr3_length: 14
clone_size: few
cdr3_nt: TGCGCCAGCAGGGACAGGGAAGGAACCGGGGAGCTGTTTTTT
cdr3_aa: CASRDREGTGELFF

j_call: TRBJ1-1
v_call: TRBV25-1
d_call: .
cdr3_length: 13
clone_size: few
cdr3_nt: TGTGCCAGCAGTGACAACAGGCCGAGTGAAGCTTTCTTT
cdr3_aa: CASSDNRPSEAFF

j_call: TRBJ2-5
v_call: TRBV5-1
d_call: .
cdr3_length: 12
clone_size: many
cdr3_nt: TGCGCCAGCAGCGGGGGGCCGGAGACCCAGTACTTC
cdr3_aa: CASSGGPETQYF

j_call: TRBJ2-3
v_call: TRBV28
d_call: .
cdr3_length: 15
clone_size: .
cdr3_nt: TGTGCCAGCATCCCCGGGACACTGAGCACAGATACGCAGTATTTT
cdr3_aa: CASIPGTLSTDTQYF

j_call: TRBJ1-2
v_call: TRBV2
d_call: .
cdr3_length: 14
clone_size: few
cdr3_nt: TGTGCCAGCCGACTGGACGGCTCCTCTATGGGCTACACCTTC
cdr3_aa: CASRLDGSSMGYTF

j_call: TRBJ1-5
v_call: TRBV5-1
d_call: TRBD1
cdr3_length: 15
clone_size: many
cdr3_nt: TGCGCCAGTGGGACAGCCGAACAAGGCAATCAGCCCCAGCATTTT
cdr3_aa: CASGTAEQGNQPQHF

j_call: TRBJ2-3
v_call: TRBV4-2
d_call: TRBD2
cdr3_length: 16
clone_size: few
cdr3_nt: TGTGCCAGCAGCCAAGGAAGTAGCGGGGGCACAGATACGCAGTATTTT
cdr3_aa: CASSQGSSGGTDTQYF

j_call: TRBJ2-7
v_call: TRBV12-3/TRBV12-4
d_call: TRBD1
cdr3_length: 15
clone_size: .
cdr3_nt: TGTGCCAGCAGTCCCGGGACAGGGACGAAAAACGAGCAGTACTTC
cdr3_aa: CASSPGTGTKNEQYF

j_call: TRBJ2-3
v_call: TRBV11-2
d_call: .
cdr3_length: 14
clone_size: few
cdr3_nt: TGTGCCAGCAGCCCGGGACCCGAGGCGGATACGCAGTATTTT
cdr3_aa: CASSPGPEADTQYF

j_call: TRBJ1-1
v_call: TRBV7-6
d_call: .
cdr3_length: 14
clone_size: .
cdr3_nt: TGTGCCAGCAGCCTCCTGACAGCGAACACTGAAGCTTTCTTT
cdr3_aa: CASSLLTANTEAFF

j_call: TRBJ2-3
v_call: TRBV9
d_call: .
cdr3_length: 15
clone_size: .
cdr3_nt: TGTGCCAGCAGCGGAACACCACATTTGACAGATACGCAGTATTTT
cdr3_aa: CASSGTPHLTDTQYF

j_call: TRBJ2-2
v_call: TRBV19
d_call: .
cdr3_length: 12
clone_size: few
cdr3_nt: TGTGCCAGTACCTTCGTCCCCGGGGAGCTGTTTTTT
cdr3_aa: CASTFVPGELFF

j_call: TRBJ1-1
v_call: TRBV12-3/TRBV12-4
d_call: TRBD1
cdr3_length: 16
clone_size: many
cdr3_nt: TGTGCCAGCAGTTCCGGGACAGACATTAAGGGGACTGAAGCTTTCTTT
cdr3_aa: CASSSGTDIKGTEAFF

j_call: TRBJ2-1
v_call: TRBV5-6
d_call: .
cdr3_length: 12
clone_size: many
cdr3_nt: TGTGCCAGCAGCCCCAGGGGTGATGAGCAGTTCTTC
cdr3_aa: CASSPRGDEQFF

j_call: TRBJ2-2
v_call: TRBV19
d_call: .
cdr3_length: 14
clone_size: many
cdr3_nt: TGTGCCAGTAGTATGCAGGGCAGAACCGGGGAGCTGTTTTTT
cdr3_aa: CASSMQGRTGELFF

j_call: TRBJ2-5
v_call: TRBV6-2/TRBV6-3
d_call: .
cdr3_length: 16
clone_size: few
cdr3_nt: TGTGCCAGCAGTTACGGTTTCGGACAGCCTCAAGAGACCCAGTACTTC
cdr3_aa: CASSYGFGQPQETQYF

j_call: TRBJ2-1
v_call: TRBV7-9
d_call: .
cdr3_length: 13
clone_size: few
cdr3_nt: TGTGCCAGCAGCTTCGGGAGCGCCGATGAGCAGTTCTTC
cdr3_aa: CASSFGSADEQFF

j_call: TRBJ1-2
v_call: TRBV7-9
d_call: .
cdr3_length: 10
clone_size: .
cdr3_nt: TGTGCCAGCAGCACTTATGGCTACACCTTC
cdr3_aa: CASSTYGYTF

j_call: TRBJ1-2
v_call: TRBV7-2
d_call: .
cdr3_length: 14
clone_size: .
cdr3_nt: TGTGCCAGCAGCTTAGTCAGGGTTAACTATGGCTACACCTTC
cdr3_aa: CASSLVRVNYGYTF

j_call: TRBJ2-7
v_call: TRBV7-9
d_call: .
cdr3_length: 15
clone_size: few
cdr3_nt: TGTGCCAGCAGGGCTACAGGGTTTAGTCCCTACGAGCAGTACTTC
cdr3_aa: CASRATGFSPYEQYF

j_call: TRBJ2-7
v_call: TRBV5-1
d_call: TRBD1
cdr3_length: 15
clone_size: many
cdr3_nt: TGCGCCAGCAGCGCCCACTTGGGACAGTCCGGCGAGCAGTACTTC
cdr3_aa: CASSAHLGQSGEQYF

j_call: TRBJ1-2
v_call: TRBV20-1
d_call: TRBD1
cdr3_length: 13
clone_size: .
cdr3_nt: TGCAGTGCTAGAACACAGGGGCGGGGAGGCTACACCTTC
cdr3_aa: CSARTQGRGGYTF

j_call: TRBJ1-5
v_call: TRBV19
d_call: TRBD1
cdr3_length: 13
clone_size: .
cdr3_nt: TGTGCCAGTCGCGGACAGGGTCCGCAGCCCCAGCATTTT
cdr3_aa: CASRGQGPQPQHF

j_call: TRBJ2-7
v_call: TRBV20-1
d_call: TRBD1
cdr3_length: 15
clone_size: few
cdr3_nt: TGCAGTGCTAGGAATACTAGAGACAGGGGCTACGAGCAGTACTTC
cdr3_aa: CSARNTRDRGYEQYF

j_call: TRBJ2-2
v_call: TRBV5-6
d_call: .
cdr3_length: 15
clone_size: .
cdr3_nt: TGTGCCAGCAGCTGGAGACCAGGGAACACCGGGGAGCTGTTTTTT
cdr3_aa: CASSWRPGNTGELFF

j_call: TRBJ2-1
v_call: TRBV5-1
d_call: .
cdr3_length: 13
clone_size: few
cdr3_nt: TGCGCCAGCAGCTTCGGGACGGGGTACGAGCAGTTCTTC
cdr3_aa: CASSFGTGYEQFF

j_call: TRBJ2-1
v_call: TRBV6-2/TRBV6-3
d_call: TRBD2
cdr3_length: 16
clone_size: .
cdr3_nt: TGTGCCAGCAGTTATTTGCTAGCGGGGGGGCGAAATGAGCAGTTCTTC
cdr3_aa: CASSYLLAGGRNEQFF

j_call: TRBJ2-7
v_call: TRBV4-3
d_call: .
cdr3_length: 13
clone_size: few
cdr3_nt: TGCGCCAGCAGCCAAGAGGAGGCCTACGAGCAGTACTTC
cdr3_aa: CASSQEEAYEQYF

j_call: TRBJ1-1
v_call: TRBV2
d_call: .
cdr3_length: 12
clone_size: .
cdr3_nt: TGTGCCAGCCGGAGCGCCGGGACTGAAGCTTTCTTT
cdr3_aa: CASRSAGTEAFF

j_call: TRBJ1-1
v_call: TRBV7-2
d_call: TRBD1
cdr3_length: 15
clone_size: few
cdr3_nt: TGTGCCAGCAGCGTCAGGGGGGGGTGGAGCACTGAAGCTTTCTTT
cdr3_aa: CASSVRGGWSTEAFF